The entry below describes one T cell receptor beta chain. This clone has only one observation. Its antigen is currently not known. No quality values exist for individual bases; no much larger clone is one base distant. Whole blood was collected in K2EDTA tubes by collaborating institutions according to the institutions' own protocols. For TCRbeta analysis, collaborators shipped samples as frozen whole blood, isolated PBMCs, or DNA extracted from either of those sample types. The entry originates in a study of blood T cell repertoires in COVID-19 (TCRdb year 2020). For the wider study: The collaborator samples originated in the United States, Italy and Spain and spanned the acute and convalescent phases of COVID-19. Deeply sampled blood TCRbeta repertoires from subjects exposed to, actively infected with, or recovered from COVID-19 were included in the dataset. The material from the prospective study consisted of cDNA or gDNA derived from T cells, B-cell-depleted T cells, or PBMCs. A freely available public database, intended as a resource for researchers studying the immune response to SARS-CoV-2, is where the repertoires were released. Sample metadata almost always included a de-identified subject ID, COVID-19 status, age in years and sex. HLA class I and class II types, where available, came from metadata supplied by the sample provider rather than from assay-based typing. The samples were drawn from two sources: the first 160 participants of the ongoing ImmuneRACE study, and 1,000 to 1,500 subjects contributed by 6 global collaborators. The research as a whole found: The amount of clinical and demographic metadata varied by source and participant and was provided uncurated.

The germline V gene supplies CDR1 SGHDN and CDR2 FVKESK. The trim is 4 bases for V and 4 bases for J, with a gap of 13 bases between the germline ends. Inclusive of the bounding cysteine and phenylalanine, the CDR3 is 15 residues long. CDR3 DNA only is kept here, 45 bases in frame from base 1. TCRbeta CDR3 regions were amplified from genomic DNA using the immunoSEQ Assay, a bias-controlled multiplex PCR. For the original study's pipeline: The number of nucleated cells in each sample was estimated from the amplification of reference gene primers within the assay. Sequence reads were collapsed and filtered to measure the absolute abundance of every unique TCRbeta CDR3 rearrangement. For each sample, productive Simpson clonality was calculated by taking the square root of Simpson's diversity index across productive rearrangements. TCRdb obtained this table from immuneACCESS and retained in-frame rearrangements with V and J assigned. These tables miss some clones; where compared with another copy, unresolved V genes account for less than half of the shortfall, and the remainder is unexplained. V, J and clone size are those of that table, while D and trimming were read from the DNA. The sample has some 180,000 clones on record, around 82% of them singletons. The ten largest clones add up to roughly 1.9% of the sample.

Sequencing was done on a sample of peripheral blood. Here the chain combines TRBV14 and TRBJ2-2, and possibly TRBD2, on 6 matching bases. The TCR sequence derives from a woman of 80 years or more with acute or convalescent COVID-19. The CDR3 has the sequence CASSRNWGVTGELFF. The DNA is as follows: TGTGCCAGCAGCCGGAACTGGGGGGTCACCGGGGAGCTGTTTTTT.